This T cell receptor beta chain was found in a study of blood T cell repertoires in COVID-19. Study overall: Researchers got acute and convalescent COVID-19 samples from the United States, Italy and Spain. Nucleic acid was either cDNA or gDNA, and it came from T cells, B-cell-depleted T cells, or PBMCs.

V dropped 4 bases and J dropped 4; count of bases not matched to a gene: 9. This CDR3 contains 15 residues. CDR1 is SGHTA, CDR2 FQGNSA, per germline. Per the original data handling: The assay estimated nucleated cells by amplifying reference gene primers. The repertoire was sequenced with immunoSEQ multiplex PCR; TCRdb's copy has only in-frame clones and lacks some. V, J and clone size are those of that table, while D and trimming were read from the DNA. The table includes under 200,000 clones, about 80% detected once. This clone was found a few times. V usage is TRBV7-2 and J usage is TRBJ1-2, with TRBD1 identical over 7 bases. The sequence was obtained from a man between 65 and 80 years old with active or convalescent COVID-19. The sample taken for sequencing was peripheral blood. The CDR3 sequence: CASSSMTGPSYGYTF. CDR3 bases: TGTGCCAGCAGCTCGATGACAGGGCCCTCCTATGGCTACACCTTC.